This record looks at one TCR beta chain sequence and its context. What it binds is not known. The sample comes from a study of CD8 T cells in ankylosing spondylitis. Study-wide results and caveats: Ankylosing spondylitis blood appeared to carry a characteristic TCR beta motif of several highly homologous variants. Prior work had noted some motif variants in reactive arthritis blood and synovial fluid. Within matched ankylosing spondylitis synovial fluid, disease-linked clones were reportedly significantly enriched.

The CDR3 has 14 residues. The V and J ends lost 2 bases and 0 bases respectively, with 8 bases between them. Looked up from germline, CDR1 is SQVTM and CDR2 is ANQGSEA. TCR beta libraries were made by quantitative 5'-RACE with molecular barcodes. TCRdb re-analysed the 5' RACE reads in MiXCR, keeping a single row per CDR3 protein. Among 230,000 or so distinct CDR3 sequences listed, 15% to 20% were seen once. Sequencing was performed on blood, either unsorted or a sorted T cell fraction (not recorded which). The receptor's source is a male donor with ankylosing spondylitis or in good health (not recorded which). The V gene is TRBV29-1, the J gene TRBJ2-1, with D uncertain. The CDR3 DNA reads as TGCAGCGTTGAATATACGAACTCCTACAATGAGCAGTTCTTC. This codes for CSVEYTNSYNEQFF.